This TCR beta chain was sequenced in a study of blood T cell repertoires in COVID-19. This table comes from immunoSEQ multiplex PCR, and its TCRdb copy is limited to in-frame clones, with some not included. Seen here are around 320,000 clones, roughly 89% observed once, and the top ten hold 3.5% to 4.5%. The sample was PBMCs or T cells enriched from blood (not recorded which). The receptor was derived from a woman between 18 and 30 years old with acute COVID-19.

The CDR3 DNA follows: TGTGCCAGCAGTTACAAGGGGGACCCTTACACTGAAGCTTTCTTT. This codes for CASSYKGDPYTEAFF. The chain links TRBV6-2 or TRBV6-3 to TRBJ1-1, with a tentative D call TRBD1 (6 bases). Trimming took 2 bases from V and 3 from J, leaving 13 bases between them. This CDR3 has 15 residues. Looked up from germline, CDR1 is MNHEY and CDR2 is SVGEGT.